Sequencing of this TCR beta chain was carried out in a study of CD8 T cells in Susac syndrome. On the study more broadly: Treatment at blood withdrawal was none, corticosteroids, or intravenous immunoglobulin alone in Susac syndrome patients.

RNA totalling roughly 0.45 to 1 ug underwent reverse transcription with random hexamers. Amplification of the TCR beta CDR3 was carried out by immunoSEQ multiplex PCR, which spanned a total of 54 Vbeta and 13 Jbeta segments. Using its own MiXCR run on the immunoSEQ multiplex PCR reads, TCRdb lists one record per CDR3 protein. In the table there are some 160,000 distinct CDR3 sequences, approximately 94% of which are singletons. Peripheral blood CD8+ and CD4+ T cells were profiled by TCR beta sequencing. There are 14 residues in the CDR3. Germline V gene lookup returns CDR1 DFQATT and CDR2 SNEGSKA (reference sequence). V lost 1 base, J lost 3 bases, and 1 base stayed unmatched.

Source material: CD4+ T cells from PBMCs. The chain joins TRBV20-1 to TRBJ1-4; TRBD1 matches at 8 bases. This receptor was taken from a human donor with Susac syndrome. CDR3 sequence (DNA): TGCAGTGCTAGAGCGGGACAGGCTAATGAAAAACTGTTTTTT. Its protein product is CSARAGQANEKLFF.